The 2 T cell receptor beta chains below were found in one sample sequenced in a study of T cells in localized non-small cell lung cancer. Some clones are missing from TCRdb's copy, which holds only in-frame ones; the method was immunoSEQ multiplex PCR. Here the sample spans 75,000 to 90,000 clones, approximately 84% being singletons. The sequencing here drew on peripheral blood, taken before any cancer treatment. The receptors come from a man between 40 and 69 years old with stage I lung adenocarcinoma.

The chain uses TRBV9 and TRBJ2-5; 10 nucleotides align to TRBD2. The CDR3 sequence is 19 residues long. Losses at the gene ends were 4 bases for V and 5 bases for J; bases not matched to a gene: 20. Germline V CDR1 and CDR2: SGDLS, YYNGEE. The CDR3 DNA follows: TGTGCCAGCAGCCCGACGCTAGCGGGGGCCCTTCCGTATGTCGAGACCCAGTACTTC. This codes for CASSPTLAGALPYVETQYF.

The chain recombines TRBV28 with TRBJ1-4, with D uncertain. V was trimmed by 10 bases and J by 8 bases, leaving 17 bases between them. This CDR3 is built from 13 residues. Germline lookup yields CDR1 MDHEN and CDR2 SYDVKM. Written as DNA, the CDR3 is TGTGCCACCTCTCGGGGTGCGGAAGAAAAACTGTTTTTT. Encoded protein: CATSRGAEEKLFF.